This T cell receptor beta chain was recovered during a study of patients and donors after allogeneic stem cell transplantation. V was cut by 4 bases and J by 0 bases, with 19 bases left in between. The CDR3 is 17 amino acids. Germline assignment: CDR1 SGHRS and CDR2 YFSETQ. TCRdb re-called the RT-PCR reads through MiXCR, storing one row per CDR3 protein. Of about 960,000 distinct CDR3 sequences listed, 15% to 20% are singletons. The sample consisted of blood, either unsorted or a sorted T cell fraction (not recorded which). The sequence derives from a human donor who was either an allogeneic HSCT recipient or a stem cell or donor lymphocyte infusion donor (not recorded which). It is not recorded whose cells these are; they may come from a transplant donor. The chain combines TRBV5-1 with TRBJ1-1, with a possible D match to TRBD1 (6 bases). The CDR3 coding sequence is TGCGCCAGCAGCGTTGGACAGCCTCTACTCATGAACACTGAAGCTTTCTTT. This translates into CASSVGQPLLMNTEAFF.